Listed here are 8 T cell receptor beta chains from one sample, sequenced in a study of identical twins. TCRdb analysed the 5' RACE reads with MiXCR anew, one entry per CDR3 protein. Of some 440,000 distinct CDR3 sequences detected, 24% appear once; the ten largest clones hold about 3%. These data also featured in a second study, about T cells expressing NK-cell markers.

The sequenced material came from CD4+ T cells sorted from blood. The source is a woman younger than 35 in good health.

Many counts were recorded for this clonotype. The CDR3 DNA follows: TGTGCCAGCAGCTTTGTGGCTAGCGGGTGGGAGACCCAGTACTTC. The encoded protein is CASSFVASGWETQYF. The J gene is TRBJ2-5, the V gene TRBV5-5, with 8 nucleotides matching TRBD2. With V trimmed by 2 bases and J by 5 bases, 8 bases remained unmatched. CDR3 length: 15 residues. Germline loops: CDR1 SGHKS, CDR2 YYEKEE (reference sequence). The full variable domain, rest sourced from reference TRBV5-5 and TRBJ2-5, is DAGVTQSPTHLIKTRGQQVTLRCSPISGHKSVSWYQQVLGQGPQFIFQYYEKEERGRGNFPDRFSARQFPNYSSELNVNALLLGDSALYLCASSFVASGWETQYFGPGTRLLVL.

This chain links TRBV2 with TRBJ2-5, with TRBD2 matching over 7 bases. V lost 10 bases to trimming and J lost 9 bases; unmatched junction nucleotides: 11. In germline, CDR1 is SNHLY, CDR2 FYNNEI. The CDR3 consists of 12 residues. The CDR3 DNA reads as TGTGCCACCTCTCGGTCGGGGGGTGCCCAGTACTTC. It yields the protein CATSRSGGAQYF.

This clonotype was observed a few times. The rearrangement joins TRBV20-1 to TRBJ1-1, with D possibly being TRBD1 (5 bases). CDR3 length: 14 residues. Per germline, CDR1 DFQATT and CDR2 SNEGSKA (reference sequence). The germline V and J ends were trimmed by 2 bases and 6 bases, with 16 bases remaining between them. In nucleotides, the CDR3 is TGCAGTGCTAGACGATCCGCCGGGGGGGCTGAAGCTTTCTTT. Translation gives CSARRSAGGAEAFF.

This chain joins TRBV30 and TRBJ2-6, with unresolved D. V shed 5 bases and J shed 2 bases, with 13 bases lying between them. The germline V gene encodes CDR1 GTSNPN and CDR2 SVGIG (reference sequence). The CDR3 is 15 residues long. The CDR3 protein is CAWGPGRAGANVLTF. The CDR3 DNA reads TGTGCCTGGGGCCCGGGTAGGGCTGGGGCCAACGTCCTGACTTTC. Looking up the rest from reference TRBV30 and TRBJ2-6 gives the full variable domain: SQTIHQWPATLVQPVGSPLSLECTVEGTSNPNLYWYRQAAGRGLQLLFYSVGIGQISSEVPQNLSASRPQDRQFILSSKKLLLSDSGFYLCAWGPGRAGANVLTFGAGSRLTVL.

In nucleotides, the CDR3 is TGTGCCAGCAGCCGGGGGGGGGCGCCTTACGAGCAGTACTTC. It codes for CASSRGGAPYEQYF. This chain uses TRBV7-2 with TRBJ2-7; 8 bases map to TRBD2. The germline gives CDR1 SGHTA, CDR2 FQGNSA. The CDR3 is made up of 14 amino acids. The ends lost 5 bases at V and 4 bases at J; junction bases unmatched: 7.

This clonotype occurred a few times. The chain uses TRBV20-1 and TRBJ2-7, with TRBD2 matching 7 bases. In germline, CDR1 is DFQATT, CDR2 SNEGSKA (reference sequence). With V trimmed by 5 bases and J by 4 bases, 2 bases remained unmatched. This CDR3 region has 11 residues. CDR3 nucleotides: TGCAGTGCTGGGAGGGGTTACGAGCAGTACTTC. Its protein is CSAGRGYEQYF.

This clonotype came up a few times. V and J are TRBV6-5 and TRBJ2-7, with D unresolved. The CDR3 is made up of 12 amino acids. CDR1 is MNHEY, CDR2 SVGAGI, per germline. Trimming stripped 5 bases from V and 6 bases from J, with 11 bases between. Written as DNA, the CDR3 is TGTGCCAGCAGTCCCGGTCCCTCCGAGCAGTACTTC. Amino acids: CASSPGPSEQYF.

At least ten counts were recorded for this clonotype. The chain has TRBV7-9 and TRBJ1-6; D remains ambiguous. Trimming shortened V by 5 bases and J by 8 bases, and 10 bases separated the two germline ends. Germline CDR1 is SEHNR and CDR2 is FQNEAQ (reference sequence). This CDR3 spans 13 amino acids. As DNA, the CDR3 is TGTGCCAGCAGCCCCACGGCAGATTCACCCCTCCACTTT. This encodes CASSPTADSPLHF.